Listed here are 10 T cell receptor beta chains from one sample, sequenced in a study of shared clonotypes between healthy human individuals. Profiled with immunoSEQ multiplex PCR; TCRdb holds only in-frame clones, not every one. The table shows some 2,000,000 clones, with 85% to 95% occurring only once. Sequences were obtained from naive CD4+ T cells sorted from blood. Noted subset: CD45RA+ positively selected. The receptors derive from a man aged 18 to 29 in good health.

The chain employs TRBV14 and TRBJ2-1; TRBD2 aligns across 9 bases. The CDR3 runs 19 residues. Germline trimming cut 4 bases from V and 7 bases from J; bases unmatched to any gene: 20. Germline V gene data show CDR1 as SGHDN and CDR2 as FVKESK. The CDR3 region is CASSRDPVALAGTTNEQFF. The CDR3 region has the DNA TGTGCCAGCAGCCGCGACCCCGTTGCCCTAGCGGGGACGACGAATGAGCAGTTCTTC.

This chain links TRBV6-5 with TRBJ2-5, with a tentative D call TRBD1 (5 bases). Trimming took 2 bases from V and 1 from J, leaving 11 bases between them. This CDR3 is 15 amino acids long. Germline V gene sequence: CDR1 MNHEY, CDR2 SVGAGI. CDR3 protein: CASSYDSSPQETQYF. The CDR3 DNA follows: TGTGCCAGCAGTTACGACAGTAGTCCCCAAGAGACCCAGTACTTC.

The chain combines TRBV25-1 with TRBJ1-4; D remains unclear. V was pared by 4 bases and J by 8 bases, with 11 bases between. The germline gives CDR1 MGHDK, CDR2 SYGVNS. This CDR3 has 13 amino acids. The DNA for the CDR3 is TGTGCCAGCAGTGTTCGGGCTTACGAAAAACTGTTTTTT. Amino acids: CASSVRAYEKLFF.

Note on this clone: Additional DNA sequences in this sample encode the identical CDR3. The CDR3 sequence is CASSPVAGSYEQYF. CDR3 coding DNA: TGCGCCAGCAGCCCCGTTGCAGGGAGCTACGAGCAGTACTTC. The chain joins TRBV5-1 to TRBJ2-7, with D perhaps being TRBD1 or TRBD2 (5 bases each). The CDR3 spans 14 residues. Germline loops: CDR1 SGHRS, CDR2 YFSETQ. Trimming pared 4 bases from V and 3 bases from J, leaving 14 bases between.

This clone was picked up a small number of times. V usage is TRBV5-1 and J usage is TRBJ1-5, with D hard to call. V lost 1 base to trimming and J lost 5 bases, with 7 bases between them. The V gene's germline CDR1 is SGHRS and CDR2 YFSETQ. The CDR3 totals 13 residues. CDR3 sequence (DNA): TGCGCCAGCAGCTTGTATACGGATCAGCCCCAGCATTTT. As protein: CASSLYTDQPQHF.

CDR3 sequence: CASSRDWNTEAFF. CDR3 in DNA: TGCGCCAGCAGCCGGGACTGGAACACTGAAGCTTTCTTT. This sequence joins TRBV10-1 and TRBJ1-1; TRBD1 is a possible D gene (5 bases). CDR1 is WNHNN, CDR2 SYGVQD, per germline (reference sequence). CDR3 length equals 13 residues. The ends were cut back, 6 bases at V and 1 base at J, with 9 bases in the middle.

This chain connects TRBV25-1 to TRBJ2-3; 8 bases agree with TRBD1. Germline CDR1 is MGHDK and CDR2 is SYGVNS. The CDR3 runs to 16 residues. The trim removed 5 bases at V and 5 bases at J, leaving 12 bases unmatched. CDR3 sequence reads: CASSLFDRGKLDTQYF. The CDR3 region has the DNA TGTGCCAGCAGTTTATTCGACAGGGGTAAATTAGATACGCAGTATTTT.

V usage is TRBV19 and J usage is TRBJ2-3, with D unresolved. The CDR3 spans 15 residues. Between the trimmed V and J ends, which lost 2 bases and 0 bases, there was a span of 9 bases. Germline assignment: CDR1 LNHDA and CDR2 SQIVND (reference sequence). This chain's CDR3 is CASSITATSTDTQYF. The CDR3 nucleotides read TGTGCCAGTAGTATAACAGCGACTAGCACAGATACGCAGTATTTT.

This chain uses TRBV2 with TRBJ1-4; D gene unclear. CDR3 size: 15 residues. CDR1 and CDR2 from the germline V gene are SNHLY and FYNNEI. V was clipped by 5 bases and J by 8 bases, with 18 bases between them. For the CDR3, the DNA is TGTGCCAGCAGTATTACAGACCCCCTGGGCGAAAAACTGTTTTTT. Translating gives CASSITDPLGEKLFF.

This chain uses TRBV7-8 with TRBJ1-4, with D unresolved. CDR1 is SGHVS, CDR2 FQNEAQ, per germline. V dropped 5 bases and J dropped 0 bases, with 16 bases sitting between them. The CDR3 has 17 residues. CDR3 in amino acids: CASSTDPGEATNEKLFF. In DNA, the CDR3 is TGTGCCAGCAGCACAGACCCCGGGGAGGCAACTAATGAAAAACTGTTTTTT.